This T cell receptor (beta chain) is drawn from a study of cytomegalovirus exposure and HLA in healthy donors. Comment on this clone: Its antigen remains unidentified.

Points from the study as a whole: Some V segments (TRBV6-2 and TRBV6-3 among them) were excluded as indistinguishable. More than 150 TCR beta chains were listed as cytomegalovirus-associated. Previous analysis showed most TCR beta V segments were productive about 87% or about 30% of the time.

In germline, CDR1 is GTSNPN, CDR2 SVGIG (reference sequence). The length of the CDR3 is 13 residues. Trimming stripped 0 bases from V and 7 bases from J, with 7 bases between. The primer mix had 60 Vbeta and 13 Jbeta primers. Measured with immunoSEQ multiplex PCR; TCRdb has only the in-frame clones, and not every one. This sample's table reports around 70,000 clones. The chain is built from TRBV30 and TRBJ1-6; no definite D call. The receptor was derived from a man aged 35 to 55 in good health and CMV-seronegative. The sequencing input was PBMCs. CDR3 coding DNA: TGTGCCTGGAGTGTACCGGGAAATTCACCCCTCCACTTT. As protein: CAWSVPGNSPLHF.